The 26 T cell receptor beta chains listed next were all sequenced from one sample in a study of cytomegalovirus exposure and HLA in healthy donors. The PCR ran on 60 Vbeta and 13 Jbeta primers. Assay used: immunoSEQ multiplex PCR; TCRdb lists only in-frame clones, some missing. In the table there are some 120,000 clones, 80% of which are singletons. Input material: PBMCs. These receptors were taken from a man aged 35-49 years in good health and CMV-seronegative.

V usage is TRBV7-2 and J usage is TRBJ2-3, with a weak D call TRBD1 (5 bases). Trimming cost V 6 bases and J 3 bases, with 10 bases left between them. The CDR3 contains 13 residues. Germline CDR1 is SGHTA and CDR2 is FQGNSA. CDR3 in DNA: TGTGCCAGCAGGGCAGGGCGGACAGATACGCAGTATTTT. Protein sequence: CASRAGRTDTQYF.

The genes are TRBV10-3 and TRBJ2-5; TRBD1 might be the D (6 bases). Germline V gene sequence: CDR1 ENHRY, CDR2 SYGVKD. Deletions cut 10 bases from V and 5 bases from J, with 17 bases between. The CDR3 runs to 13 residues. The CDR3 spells CATQLQGGETQYF. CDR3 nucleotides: TGTGCCACGCAACTACAGGGCGGGGAGACCCAGTACTTC.

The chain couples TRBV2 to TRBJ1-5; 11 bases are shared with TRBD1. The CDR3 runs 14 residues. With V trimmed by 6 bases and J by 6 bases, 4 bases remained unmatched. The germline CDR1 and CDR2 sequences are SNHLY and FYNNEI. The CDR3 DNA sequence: TGTGCCAGCAGCCCGGACAGGGGGCGTCAGCCCCAGCATTTT. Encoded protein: CASSPDRGRQPQHF. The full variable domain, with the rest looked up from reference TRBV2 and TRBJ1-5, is EPEVTQTPSHQVTQMGQEVILRCVPISNHLYFYWYRQILGQKVEFLVSFYNNEISEKSEIFDDQFSVERPDGSNFTLKIRSTKLEDSAMYFCASSPDRGRQPQHFGDGTRLSIL.

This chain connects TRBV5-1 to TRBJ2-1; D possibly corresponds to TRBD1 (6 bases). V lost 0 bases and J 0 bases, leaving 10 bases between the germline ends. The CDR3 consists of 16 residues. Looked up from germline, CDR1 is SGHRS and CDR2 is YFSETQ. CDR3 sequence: CASSLGDRPSYNEQFF. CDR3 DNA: TGCGCCAGCAGCTTGGGAGACAGGCCCTCCTACAATGAGCAGTTCTTC.

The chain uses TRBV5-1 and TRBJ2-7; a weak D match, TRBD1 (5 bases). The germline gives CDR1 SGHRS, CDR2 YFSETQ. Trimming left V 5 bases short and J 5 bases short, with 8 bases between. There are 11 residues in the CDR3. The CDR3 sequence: CASRGVDEQYF. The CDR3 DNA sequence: TGCGCCAGCAGAGGGGTCGACGAGCAGTACTTC.

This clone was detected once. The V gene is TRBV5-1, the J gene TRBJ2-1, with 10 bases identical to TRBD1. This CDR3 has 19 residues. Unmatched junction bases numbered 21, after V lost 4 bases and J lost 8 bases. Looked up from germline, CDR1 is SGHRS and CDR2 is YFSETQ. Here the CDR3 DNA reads TGCGCCAGCAGCACAGCCGGGACAGGGGCTCGAGGACGGGACGATGAGCAGTTCTTC. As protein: CASSTAGTGARGRDDEQFF.

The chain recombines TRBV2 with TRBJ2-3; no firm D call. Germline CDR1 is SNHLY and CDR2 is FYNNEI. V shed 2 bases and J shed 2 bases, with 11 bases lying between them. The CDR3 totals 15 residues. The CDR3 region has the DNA TGTGCCAGCAGTGAAATGGGCAGTCTCACAGATACGCAGTATTTT. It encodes CASSEMGSLTDTQYF.

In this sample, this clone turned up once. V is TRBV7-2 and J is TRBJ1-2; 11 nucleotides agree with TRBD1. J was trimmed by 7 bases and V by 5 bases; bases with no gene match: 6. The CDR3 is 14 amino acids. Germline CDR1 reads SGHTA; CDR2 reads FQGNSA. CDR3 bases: TGTGCCAGCAGCCTTGGACAGGGGGCCTTTGGCTACACCTTC. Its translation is CASSLGQGAFGYTF.

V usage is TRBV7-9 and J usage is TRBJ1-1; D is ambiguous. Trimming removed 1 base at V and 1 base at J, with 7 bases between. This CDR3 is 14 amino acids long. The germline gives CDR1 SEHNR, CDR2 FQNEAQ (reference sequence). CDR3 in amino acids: CASSLGEGNTEAFF. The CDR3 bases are TGTGCCAGCAGCTTAGGGGAGGGGAACACTGAAGCTTTCTTT.

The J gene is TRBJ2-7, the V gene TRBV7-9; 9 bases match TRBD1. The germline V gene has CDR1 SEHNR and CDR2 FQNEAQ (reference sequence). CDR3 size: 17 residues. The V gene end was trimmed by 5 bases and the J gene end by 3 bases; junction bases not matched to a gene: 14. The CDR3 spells CASSPGPGTGFFYEQYF. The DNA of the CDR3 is TGTGCCAGCAGCCCCGGACCCGGGACAGGGTTTTTCTACGAGCAGTACTTC.

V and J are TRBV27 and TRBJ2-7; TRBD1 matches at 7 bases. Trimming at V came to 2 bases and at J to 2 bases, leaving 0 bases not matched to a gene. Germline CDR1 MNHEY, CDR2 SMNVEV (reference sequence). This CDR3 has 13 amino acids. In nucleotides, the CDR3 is TGTGCCAGCAGTTTAGGGACAGCCTACGAGCAGTACTTC. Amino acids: CASSLGTAYEQYF.

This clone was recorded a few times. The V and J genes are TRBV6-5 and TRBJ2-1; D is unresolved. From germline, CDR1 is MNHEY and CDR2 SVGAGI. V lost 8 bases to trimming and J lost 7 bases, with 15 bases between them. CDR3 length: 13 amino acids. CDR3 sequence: CASRVEGRNEQFF. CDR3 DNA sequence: TGTGCCAGCCGGGTTGAAGGTAGGAATGAGCAGTTCTTC.

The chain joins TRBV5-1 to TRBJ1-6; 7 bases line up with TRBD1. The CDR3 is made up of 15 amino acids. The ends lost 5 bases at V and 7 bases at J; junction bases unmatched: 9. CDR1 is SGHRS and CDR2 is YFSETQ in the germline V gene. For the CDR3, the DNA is TGCGCCAGCAGGCCGAGTCCAGGGGGGAATTCACCCCTCCACTTT. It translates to CASRPSPGGNSPLHF.

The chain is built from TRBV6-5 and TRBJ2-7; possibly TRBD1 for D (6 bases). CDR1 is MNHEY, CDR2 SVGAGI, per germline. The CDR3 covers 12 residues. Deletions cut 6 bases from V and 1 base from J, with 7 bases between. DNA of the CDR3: TGTGCCAGCAGAGACAGGTCCTACGAGCAGTACTTC. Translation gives CASRDRSYEQYF.

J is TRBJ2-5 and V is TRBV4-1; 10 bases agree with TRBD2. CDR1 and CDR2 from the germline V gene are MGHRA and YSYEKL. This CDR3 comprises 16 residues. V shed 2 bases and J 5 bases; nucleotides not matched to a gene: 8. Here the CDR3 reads CASSQHGTSDLETQYF. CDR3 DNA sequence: TGCGCCAGCAGCCAACACGGGACTAGCGATCTGGAGACCCAGTACTTC.

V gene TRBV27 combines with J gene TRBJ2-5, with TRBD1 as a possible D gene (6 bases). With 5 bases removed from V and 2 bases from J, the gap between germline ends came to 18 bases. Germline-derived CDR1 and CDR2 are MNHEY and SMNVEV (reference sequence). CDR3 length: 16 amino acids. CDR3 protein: CASSGIEQGRQETQYF. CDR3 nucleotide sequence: TGTGCCAGCAGTGGGATTGAACAGGGACGGCAAGAGACCCAGTACTTC.

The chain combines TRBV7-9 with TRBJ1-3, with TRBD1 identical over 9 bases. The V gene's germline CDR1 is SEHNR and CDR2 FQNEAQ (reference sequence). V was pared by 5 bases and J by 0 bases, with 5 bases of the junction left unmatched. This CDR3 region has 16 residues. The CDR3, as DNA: TGTGCCAGCAGCCCTCCGGACAGGGGCTCTGGAAACACCATATATTTT. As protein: CASSPPDRGSGNTIYF.

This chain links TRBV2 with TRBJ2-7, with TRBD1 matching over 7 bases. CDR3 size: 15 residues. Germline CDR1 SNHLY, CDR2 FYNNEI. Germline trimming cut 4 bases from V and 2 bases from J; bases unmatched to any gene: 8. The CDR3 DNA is TGTGCCAGCAGTGGACAGGGTCTCGGAGCCTACGAGCAGTACTTC. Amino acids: CASSGQGLGAYEQYF.

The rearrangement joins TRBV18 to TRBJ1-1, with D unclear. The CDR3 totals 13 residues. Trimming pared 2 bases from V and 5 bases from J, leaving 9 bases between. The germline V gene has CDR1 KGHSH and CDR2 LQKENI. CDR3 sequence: CASSPGEATEAFF. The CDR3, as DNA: TGTGCCAGCTCACCAGGCGAGGCTACTGAAGCTTTCTTT.

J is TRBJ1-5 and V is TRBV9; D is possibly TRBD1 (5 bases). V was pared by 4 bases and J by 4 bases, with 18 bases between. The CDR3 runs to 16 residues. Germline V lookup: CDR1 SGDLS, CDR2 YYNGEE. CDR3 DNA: TGTGCCAGCAGCCCGTTCGAAGGGGCCGGTAATCAGCCCCAGCATTTT. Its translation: CASSPFEGAGNQPQHF.

DNA of the CDR3: TGTGCCACCTCACCCCTAATAAATCAGCCCCAGCATTTT. This sequence encodes CATSPLINQPQHF. The rearrangement links TRBV15 to TRBJ1-5, with D hard to call. The CDR3 is 13 residues long. The V and J ends lost 8 bases and 4 bases respectively, with 12 bases between them. Germline V CDR1 and CDR2: LNHNV, YYDKDF (reference sequence). The full variable domain, rest sourced from reference TRBV15 and TRBJ1-5, is DAMVIQNPRYQVTQFGKPVTLSCSQTLNHNVMYWYQQKSSQAPKLLFHYYDKDFNNEADTPDNFQSRRPNTSFCFLDIRSPGLGDTAMYLCATSPLINQPQHFGDGTRLSIL.

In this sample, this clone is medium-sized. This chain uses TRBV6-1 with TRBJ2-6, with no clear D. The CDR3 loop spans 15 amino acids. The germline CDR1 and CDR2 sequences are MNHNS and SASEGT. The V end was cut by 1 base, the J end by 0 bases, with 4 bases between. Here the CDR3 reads CASSEDNSGANVLTF. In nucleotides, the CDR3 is TGTGCCAGCAGTGAAGACAACTCTGGGGCCAACGTCCTGACTTTC.

This CDR3 is CASSKSGIGEQYF. CDR3 bases: TGTGCCAGCAGTAAATCGGGGATTGGGGAGCAGTACTTC. The chain combines TRBV27 with TRBJ2-7; TRBD2 is a possible D gene (5 bases). The V gene's germline CDR1 is MNHEY and CDR2 SMNVEV (reference sequence). V was shortened by 5 bases and J by 7 bases, with 15 bases between the two germline ends. The CDR3 is 13 residues long.

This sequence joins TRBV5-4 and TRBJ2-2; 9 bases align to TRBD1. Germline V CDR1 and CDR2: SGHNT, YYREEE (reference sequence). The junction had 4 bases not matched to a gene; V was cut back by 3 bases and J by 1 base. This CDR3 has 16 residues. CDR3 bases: TGTGCCAGCAGCTCGTGGGGACAGGGGAACACCGGGGAGCTGTTTTTT. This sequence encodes CASSSWGQGNTGELFF.

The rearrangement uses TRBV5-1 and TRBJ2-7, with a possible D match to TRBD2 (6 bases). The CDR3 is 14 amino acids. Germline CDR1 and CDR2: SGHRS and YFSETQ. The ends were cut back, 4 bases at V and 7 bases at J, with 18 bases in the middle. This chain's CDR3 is CASSPGTPQGEQYF. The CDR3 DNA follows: TGCGCCAGCAGCCCCGGGACTCCCCAGGGTGAGCAGTACTTC. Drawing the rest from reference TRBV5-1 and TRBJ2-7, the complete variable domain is KAGVTQTPRYLIKTRGQQVTLSCSPISGHRSVSWYQQTPGQGLQFLFEYFSETQRNKGNFPGRFSGRQFSNSRSEMNVSTLELGDSALYLCASSPGTPQGEQYFGPGTRLTVT.

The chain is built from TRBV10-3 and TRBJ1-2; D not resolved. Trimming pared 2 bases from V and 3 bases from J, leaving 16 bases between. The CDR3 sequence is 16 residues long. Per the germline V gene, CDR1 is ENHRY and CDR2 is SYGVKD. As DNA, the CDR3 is TGTGCCATCAGTGAGCTCCTGAGCGGGGTAGACTATGGCTACACCTTC. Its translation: CAISELLSGVDYGYTF.